Included here is one T cell receptor (beta chain) sequence, with context. These data are taken from a study of blood T cell repertoires in COVID-19. About the study: The United States, Italy and Spain were the sources of the acute and convalescent COVID-19 samples.

Cohort allocation depended upon clinical history that participants reported. For recovered donors of Cohort 3, there were two negative PCRs, clearance, or symptom resolution. This CDR3 spans 13 amino acids. The germline V gene encodes CDR1 KGHSH and CDR2 LQKENI. V was cut by 2 bases and J by 7 bases, with 11 bases left in between. Here immunoSEQ multiplex PCR was the method, and the copy in TCRdb shows in-frame clones only, minus some. This table holds 180,000 or so clones, about 80% found once. What was sequenced was PBMCs or T cells enriched from blood (not recorded which). The V gene is TRBV18, the J gene TRBJ1-2, with a possible D match to TRBD1 (5 bases). The TCR sequence derives from a man in his forties who had recovered from COVID-19. CDR3 sequence reads: CASSPGRGGGYTF. The CDR3 region has the DNA TGTGCCAGCTCACCAGGGAGGGGAGGTGGCTACACCTTC.